This is a list of T cell receptor beta chains from one sample in a study of T-cell memory formation after mild COVID-19. Each CDR3 protein gets one entry after TCRdb re-called the 5' RACE reads with MiXCR. The table includes around 500,000 distinct CDR3 sequences, 15% to 20% detected once. Sequenced: PBMCs or a T cell subset sorted from them (not recorded which). These receptors all stem from an adult woman who had mild COVID-19 (a few samples of this study predate the infection). Cell type and time point are not known. The CDR3 runs from the conserved cysteine through the conserved F or W. A D gene is named only where the DNA matches it firmly. Clone size is given for some rows only: seen once, a few or many times, or a class if the clone is expanded.

len: 14; v_gene: TRBV7-9; abundance: few; j_gene: TRBJ2-7; d_gene: -; CDR3aa: CASSSPGTRYEQYF; CDR3nt: TGTGCCAGCAGCTCCCCCGGGACTCGCTACGAGCAGTACTTC
len: 17; v_gene: TRBV12-3/TRBV12-4; abundance: few; j_gene: TRBJ1-3; d_gene: -; CDR3aa: CASTTGVTGHFGNTIYF; CDR3nt: TGTGCCAGCACCACCGGGGTGACAGGACACTTCGGAAACACCATATATTTT
len: 12; v_gene: TRBV29-1; abundance: few; j_gene: TRBJ1-1; d_gene: -; CDR3aa: CSVDPDSHEAFF; CDR3nt: TGCAGCGTTGATCCGGACAGCCATGAAGCTTTCTTT
len: 17; v_gene: TRBV6-5; abundance: -; j_gene: TRBJ2-7; d_gene: TRBD2; CDR3aa: CASSYRPSGGQYYEQYF; CDR3nt: TGTGCCAGCAGTTACCGGCCTAGCGGGGGACAATACTACGAGCAGTACTTC
len: 16; v_gene: TRBV12-3/TRBV12-4; abundance: -; j_gene: TRBJ2-1; d_gene: TRBD2; CDR3aa: CASSTGLAGAYNEQFF; CDR3nt: TGTGCCAGCAGCACCGGACTAGCGGGGGCCTACAATGAGCAGTTCTTC
len: 15; v_gene: TRBV7-9; abundance: -; j_gene: TRBJ2-1; d_gene: -; CDR3aa: CASSVLLGSYNEQFF; CDR3nt: TGTGCCAGCAGCGTCCTGCTGGGGTCCTACAATGAGCAGTTCTTC
len: 17; v_gene: TRBV7-9; abundance: few; j_gene: TRBJ2-7; d_gene: TRBD1; CDR3aa: CASSPDAAGQDPYEQYF; CDR3nt: TGTGCCAGCAGCCCCGACGCCGCGGGACAGGACCCCTACGAGCAGTACTTC
len: 15; v_gene: TRBV7-3; abundance: few; j_gene: TRBJ1-2; d_gene: TRBD1; CDR3aa: CASSPPGQGIGGYTF; CDR3nt: TGTGCCAGCAGCCCGCCGGGACAGGGGATAGGAGGCTACACCTTC
len: 15; v_gene: TRBV24-1; abundance: -; j_gene: TRBJ2-2; d_gene: -; CDR3aa: CATSDPGLPTGELFF; CDR3nt: TGTGCCACCAGTGATCCCGGCCTACCCACCGGGGAGCTGTTTTTT
len: 14; v_gene: TRBV2; abundance: few; j_gene: TRBJ1-3; d_gene: TRBD1; CDR3aa: CASRTGGYGNTIYF; CDR3nt: TGTGCCAGCAGAACAGGGGGTTATGGAAACACCATATATTTT
len: 15; v_gene: TRBV15; abundance: -; j_gene: TRBJ1-4; d_gene: -; CDR3aa: CATSPFRDTTEKLFF; CDR3nt: TGTGCCACCAGTCCGTTCCGGGACACCACTGAAAAACTGTTTTTT
len: 14; v_gene: TRBV5-1; abundance: few; j_gene: TRBJ1-2; d_gene: -; CDR3aa: CASSAGEANYGYTF; CDR3nt: TGCGCCAGCAGCGCAGGGGAGGCTAACTATGGCTACACCTTC
len: 15; v_gene: TRBV9; abundance: -; j_gene: TRBJ2-1; d_gene: -; CDR3aa: CASSVGHSGADEQFF; CDR3nt: TGTGCCAGCAGCGTAGGCCACTCCGGGGCCGATGAGCAGTTCTTC
len: 14; v_gene: TRBV12-3/TRBV12-4; abundance: few; j_gene: TRBJ1-5; d_gene: -; CDR3aa: CASSLNGGGQPQHF; CDR3nt: TGTGCCAGCAGTTTAAATGGGGGGGGTCAGCCCCAGCATTTT